Listed below are T cell receptor beta chains from one sample, sequenced in a study of T cells in Graves' hyperthyroidism and ophthalmopathy. One entry per CDR3 protein results from TCRdb running MiXCR on the multiplex PCR reads. The data contain roughly 420,000 distinct CDR3 sequences, 15% to 18% of them singletons. Sequencing was done on a sample of blood. These receptors all stem from a woman under 30 with Graves' hyperthyroidism. Both conserved end residues are trimmed from each CDR3. Each record gives: V gene, clone size, CDR3 protein. Size values are once, few and many counts, or a class for expanded clones, and some rows have none.

v_call: TRBV20-1; clone_size: few; cdr3_aa: SAREVHDRNYGYT
v_call: TRBV4-2; clone_size: NA; cdr3_aa: ASSPTMGSGTQY
v_call: TRBV7-6; clone_size: many; cdr3_aa: ASSQGLAGYDEQY
v_call: TRBV11-2; clone_size: many; cdr3_aa: ASSTPRSSGVYEQY
v_call: TRBV3-1; clone_size: many; cdr3_aa: ASSQMAPGQGLYEQY
v_call: TRBV2; clone_size: few; cdr3_aa: ASTGGPSSYNSPLH
v_call: TRBV5-4; clone_size: NA; cdr3_aa: ASSLEVNSYEQY
v_call: TRBV7-2; clone_size: NA; cdr3_aa: ASSLAAGRPSYEQY
v_call: TRBV11-2; clone_size: many; cdr3_aa: ASSGRLGQETQY
v_call: TRBV18; clone_size: many; cdr3_aa: ASSRQQGDRGYT
v_call: TRBV6-1; clone_size: many; cdr3_aa: ASRLTGTTSYEQY
v_call: TRBV19; clone_size: few; cdr3_aa: ASRSDRADAQPQH
v_call: TRBV20-1; clone_size: many; cdr3_aa: SALLALSYNEQF
v_call: TRBV27; clone_size: many; cdr3_aa: ASSLQRDLYEQY
v_call: TRBV6-1; clone_size: many; cdr3_aa: ASTPGGWEQY
v_call: TRBV28; clone_size: many; cdr3_aa: ASSLRTSGRSEQY
v_call: TRBV27; clone_size: many; cdr3_aa: ASALSGIPNTEAF
v_call: TRBV9; clone_size: NA; cdr3_aa: ASSVEGFQPQH
v_call: TRBV27; clone_size: many; cdr3_aa: ASSLWKYRFNSPLH
v_call: TRBV3-1; clone_size: many; cdr3_aa: ASSQPSGSSYEQY
v_call: TRBV29-1; clone_size: many; cdr3_aa: SVVRASTDTQY
v_call: TRBV10-3; clone_size: NA; cdr3_aa: AITSGQGHYGYT
v_call: TRBV29-1; clone_size: few; cdr3_aa: SVQVPGNTEAF
v_call: TRBV5-1; clone_size: NA; cdr3_aa: ASSIRKETQY
v_call: TRBV20-1; clone_size: many; cdr3_aa: SVGGMTDTQY
v_call: TRBV12-3/TRBV12-4; clone_size: few; cdr3_aa: ASSFPSGVTGELF
v_call: TRBV4-1; clone_size: NA; cdr3_aa: ASSHRQVASPKANYGYT
v_call: TRBV6-5; clone_size: NA; cdr3_aa: ASSYSSPGHSLDTQY
v_call: TRBV24-1; clone_size: NA; cdr3_aa: ATSGLDSWYQETQY
v_call: TRBV3-1; clone_size: many; cdr3_aa: ASSQGIQGVGTGELF
v_call: TRBV9; clone_size: many; cdr3_aa: ASSVTNRLGTEAF
v_call: TRBV12-3/TRBV12-4; clone_size: NA; cdr3_aa: ASSLARGSEAF
v_call: TRBV18; clone_size: many; cdr3_aa: ASTPGQSTDTQY
v_call: TRBV2; clone_size: many; cdr3_aa: ASSEAGRDEQY
v_call: TRBV18; clone_size: many; cdr3_aa: ASSTVTGELF
v_call: TRBV20-1; clone_size: NA; cdr3_aa: SARDPGTLNTEAF